This T cell receptor (beta chain) was retrieved from a study of cytomegalovirus exposure and HLA in healthy donors. With 60 Vbeta and 13 Jbeta primers, the PCR was carried out. TCRdb's table, derived via immunoSEQ multiplex PCR, lists solely in-frame clones and lacks some. The sample consists of roughly 190,000 clones, 60% to 85% of them appearing once. This clone was counted a single time. Its antigen is not known. Germline V gene lookup returns CDR1 MNHNY and CDR2 SVGAGI (reference sequence). The CDR3 has 13 residues. Study findings and constraints: Usually a TCR sequence was rare, but some public TCRs were found in many donors.

This TCR was sampled from a young woman in good health and CMV-seronegative. This chain connects TRBV6-6 to TRBJ2-5; weak D call: TRBD2 (6 bases). Near its end, the DNA agrees better with TRBJ2-7, so the J call may be wrong. Sequencing was done on a sample of PBMCs. CDR3 coding DNA: TGTGCCAGCGGGGGGATAGGGGCCTACGAGCAGTACTTC. Protein product: CASGGIGAYEQYF.